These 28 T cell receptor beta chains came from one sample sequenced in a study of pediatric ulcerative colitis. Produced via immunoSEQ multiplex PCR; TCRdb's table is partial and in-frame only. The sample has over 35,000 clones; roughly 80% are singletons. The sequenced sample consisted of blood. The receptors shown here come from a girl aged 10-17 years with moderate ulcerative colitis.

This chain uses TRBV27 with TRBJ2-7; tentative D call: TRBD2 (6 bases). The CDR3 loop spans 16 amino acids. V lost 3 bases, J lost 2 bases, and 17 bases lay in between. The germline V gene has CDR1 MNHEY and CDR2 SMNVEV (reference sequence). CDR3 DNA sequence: TGTGCCAGCAGTTTGAGGGGACTCCCAGAGACCTACGAGCAGTACTTC. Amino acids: CASSLRGLPETYEQYF.

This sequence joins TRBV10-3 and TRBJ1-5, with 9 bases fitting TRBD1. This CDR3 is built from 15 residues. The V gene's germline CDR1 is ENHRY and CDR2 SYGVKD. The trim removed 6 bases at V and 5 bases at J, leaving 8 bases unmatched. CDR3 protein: CAISIGQGLDQPQHF. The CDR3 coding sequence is TGTGCCATCAGCATCGGACAGGGGCTGGATCAGCCCCAGCATTTT.

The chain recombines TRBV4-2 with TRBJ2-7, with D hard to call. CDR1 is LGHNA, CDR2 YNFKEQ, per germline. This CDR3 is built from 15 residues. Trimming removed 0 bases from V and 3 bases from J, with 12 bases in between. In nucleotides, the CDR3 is TGTGCCAGCAGCCAAGATTTTAACAACTACTACGAGCAGTACTTC. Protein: CASSQDFNNYYEQYF.

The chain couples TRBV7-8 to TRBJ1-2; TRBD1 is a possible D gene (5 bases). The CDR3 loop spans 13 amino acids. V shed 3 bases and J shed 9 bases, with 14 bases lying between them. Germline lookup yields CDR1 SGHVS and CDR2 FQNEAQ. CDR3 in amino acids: CASSFQGSPRYTF. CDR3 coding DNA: TGTGCCAGCAGCTTTCAGGGAAGTCCCCGCTACACCTTC.

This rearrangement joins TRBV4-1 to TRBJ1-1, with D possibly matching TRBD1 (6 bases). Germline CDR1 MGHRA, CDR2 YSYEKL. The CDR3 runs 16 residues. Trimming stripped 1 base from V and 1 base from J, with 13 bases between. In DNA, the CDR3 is TGCGCCAGCAGCCAAGGACGAGGGGGTAAGAACACTGAAGCTTTCTTT. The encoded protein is CASSQGRGGKNTEAFF.

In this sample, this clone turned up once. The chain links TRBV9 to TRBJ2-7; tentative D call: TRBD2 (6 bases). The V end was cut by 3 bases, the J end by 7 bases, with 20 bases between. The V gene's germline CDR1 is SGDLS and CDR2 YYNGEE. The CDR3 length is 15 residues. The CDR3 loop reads CASSAFVGSGGEQYF. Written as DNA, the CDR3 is TGTGCCAGCAGCGCCTTTGTAGGCTCCGGAGGGGAGCAGTACTTC.

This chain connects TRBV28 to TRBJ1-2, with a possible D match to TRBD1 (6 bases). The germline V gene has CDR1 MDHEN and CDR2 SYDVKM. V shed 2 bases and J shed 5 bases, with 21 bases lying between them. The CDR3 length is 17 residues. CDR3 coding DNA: TGTGCCAGCAGTTTAGAGCTTGGACAGATACTCTCTTATGGCTACACCTTC. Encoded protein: CASSLELGQILSYGYTF.

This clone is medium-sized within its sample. The CDR3 nucleotides are TGTGCCAGCAGCGTAGCTGGGGGTACCGAGCAGTACTTC. Translating gives CASSVAGGTEQYF. The chain combines TRBV9 with TRBJ2-7; D tentatively reads TRBD1 or TRBD2 (5 bases each). V lost 0 bases, J lost 6 bases, and 10 bases lay in between. In germline, CDR1 is SGDLS, CDR2 YYNGEE. CDR3 length equals 13 residues. The full variable domain, with the rest looked up from reference TRBV9 and TRBJ2-7, is DSGVTQTPKHLITATGQRVTLRCSPRSGDLSVYWYQQSLDQGLQFLIQYYNGEERAKGNILERFSAQQFPDLHSELNLSSLELGDSALYFCASSVAGGTEQYFGPGTRLTVT.

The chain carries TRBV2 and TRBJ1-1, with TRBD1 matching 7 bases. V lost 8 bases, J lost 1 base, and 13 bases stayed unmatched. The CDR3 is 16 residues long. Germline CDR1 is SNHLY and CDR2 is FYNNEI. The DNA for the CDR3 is TGTGCCAGCTGTAGGATCAGGGGGACTGGGAACACTGAAGCTTTCTTT. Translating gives CASCRIRGTGNTEAFF.

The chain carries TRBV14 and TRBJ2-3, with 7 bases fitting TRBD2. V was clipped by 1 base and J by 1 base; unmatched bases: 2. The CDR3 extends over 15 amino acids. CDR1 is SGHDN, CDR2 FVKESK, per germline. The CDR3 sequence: CASSQVGGGTDTQYF. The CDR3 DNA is TGTGCCAGCAGCCAAGTGGGGGGGGGCACAGATACGCAGTATTTT. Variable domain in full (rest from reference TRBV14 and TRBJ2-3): EAGVTQFPSHSVIEKGQTVTLRCDPISGHDNLYWYRRVMGKEIKFLLHFVKESKQDESGMPNNRFLAERTGGTYSTLKVQPAELEDSGVYFCASSQVGGGTDTQYFGPGTRLTVL.

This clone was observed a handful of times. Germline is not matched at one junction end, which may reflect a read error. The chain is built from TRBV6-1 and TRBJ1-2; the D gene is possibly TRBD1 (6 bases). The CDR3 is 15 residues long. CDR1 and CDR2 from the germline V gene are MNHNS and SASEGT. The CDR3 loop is CASSEADSHNYGYTF. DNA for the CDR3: TGTGCCAGCAGCGAAGCGGACAGCCATAACTATGGCTACACCTTC.

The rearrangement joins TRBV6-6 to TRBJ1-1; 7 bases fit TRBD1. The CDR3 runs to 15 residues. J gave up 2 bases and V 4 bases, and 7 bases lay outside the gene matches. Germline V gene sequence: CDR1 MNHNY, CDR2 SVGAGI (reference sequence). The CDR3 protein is CASSLLGTANTEAFF. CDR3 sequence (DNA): TGTGCCAGCAGTTTACTTGGGACAGCTAACACTGAAGCTTTCTTT.

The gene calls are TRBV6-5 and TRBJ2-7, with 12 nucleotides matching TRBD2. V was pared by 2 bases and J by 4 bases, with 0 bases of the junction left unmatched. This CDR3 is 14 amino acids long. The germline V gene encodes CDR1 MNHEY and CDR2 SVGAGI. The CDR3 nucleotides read TGTGCCAGCAGTTACGGGACTAGCGGGTACGAGCAGTACTTC. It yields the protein CASSYGTSGYEQYF.

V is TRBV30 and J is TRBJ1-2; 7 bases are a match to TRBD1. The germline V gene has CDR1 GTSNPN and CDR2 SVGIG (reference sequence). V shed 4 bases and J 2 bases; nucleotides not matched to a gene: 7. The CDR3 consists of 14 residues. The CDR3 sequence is CAWMGQPLNYGYTF. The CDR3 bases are TGTGCCTGGATGGGACAGCCTTTGAACTATGGCTACACCTTC. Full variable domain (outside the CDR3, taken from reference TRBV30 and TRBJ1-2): SQTIHQWPATLVQPVGSPLSLECTVEGTSNPNLYWYRQAAGRGLQLLFYSVGIGQISSEVPQNLSASRPQDRQFILSSKKLLLSDSGFYLCAWMGQPLNYGYTFGSGTRLTVV.

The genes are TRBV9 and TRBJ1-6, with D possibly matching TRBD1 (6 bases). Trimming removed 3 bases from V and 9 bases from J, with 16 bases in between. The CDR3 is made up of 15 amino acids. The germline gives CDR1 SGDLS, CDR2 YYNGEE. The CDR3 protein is CASSESPGATSPLHF. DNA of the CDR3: TGTGCCAGCAGCGAGAGCCCAGGGGCGACTTCACCCCTCCACTTT.

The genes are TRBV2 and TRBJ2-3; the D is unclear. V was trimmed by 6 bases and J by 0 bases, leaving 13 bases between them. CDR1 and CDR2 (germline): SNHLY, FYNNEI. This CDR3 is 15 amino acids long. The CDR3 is CASSEVGRSTDTQYF. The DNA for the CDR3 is TGTGCCAGCAGCGAGGTGGGCAGGAGCACAGATACGCAGTATTTT.

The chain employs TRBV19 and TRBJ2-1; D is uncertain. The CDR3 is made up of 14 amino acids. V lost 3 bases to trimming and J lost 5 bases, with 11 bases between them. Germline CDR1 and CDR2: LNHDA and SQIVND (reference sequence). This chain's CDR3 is CASSMTSWDNEQFF. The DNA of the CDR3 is TGTGCCAGTAGTATGACCTCTTGGGACAATGAGCAGTTCTTC.

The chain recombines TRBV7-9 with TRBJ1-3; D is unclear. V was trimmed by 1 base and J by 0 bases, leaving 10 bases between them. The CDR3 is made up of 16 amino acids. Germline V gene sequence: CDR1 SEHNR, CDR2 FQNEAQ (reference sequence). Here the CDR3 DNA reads TGTGCCAGCAGCTTAGAAGGTCTGAGCTCTGGAAACACCATATATTTT. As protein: CASSLEGLSSGNTIYF.

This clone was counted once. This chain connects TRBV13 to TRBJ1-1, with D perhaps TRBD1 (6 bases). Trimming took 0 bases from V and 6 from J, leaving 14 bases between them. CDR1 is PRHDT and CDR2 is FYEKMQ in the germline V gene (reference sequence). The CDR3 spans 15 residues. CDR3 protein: CASSLGVGRGAEAFF. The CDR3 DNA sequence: TGTGCCAGCAGCTTAGGTGTAGGCAGGGGAGCTGAAGCTTTCTTT.

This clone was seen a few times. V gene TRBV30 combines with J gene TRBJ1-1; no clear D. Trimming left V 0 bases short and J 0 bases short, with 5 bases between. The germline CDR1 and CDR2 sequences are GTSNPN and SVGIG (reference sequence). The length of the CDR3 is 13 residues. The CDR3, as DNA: TGTGCCTGGAGTGTGACACTGAACACTGAAGCTTTCTTT. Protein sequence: CAWSVTLNTEAFF.

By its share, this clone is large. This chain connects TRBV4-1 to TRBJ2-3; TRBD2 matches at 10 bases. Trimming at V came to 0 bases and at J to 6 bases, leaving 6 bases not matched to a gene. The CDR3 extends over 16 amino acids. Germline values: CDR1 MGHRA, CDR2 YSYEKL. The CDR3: CASSQDPSSGRDTQYF. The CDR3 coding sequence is TGCGCCAGCAGCCAAGATCCGAGTAGCGGGAGGGATACGCAGTATTTT.

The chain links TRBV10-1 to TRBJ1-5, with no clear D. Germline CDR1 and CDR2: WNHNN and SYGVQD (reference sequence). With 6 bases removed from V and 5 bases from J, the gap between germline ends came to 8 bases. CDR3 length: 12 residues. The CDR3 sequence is CASSPPDQPQHF. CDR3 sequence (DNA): TGCGCCAGCAGCCCCCCGGATCAGCCCCAGCATTTT.

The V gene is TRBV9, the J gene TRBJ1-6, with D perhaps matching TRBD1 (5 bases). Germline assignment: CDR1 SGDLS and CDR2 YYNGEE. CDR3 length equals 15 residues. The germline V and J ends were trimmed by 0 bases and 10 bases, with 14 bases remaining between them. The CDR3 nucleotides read TGTGCCAGCAGCGTAGCTCAGGGTTCTAACTCACCCCTCCACTTT. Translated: CASSVAQGSNSPLHF.

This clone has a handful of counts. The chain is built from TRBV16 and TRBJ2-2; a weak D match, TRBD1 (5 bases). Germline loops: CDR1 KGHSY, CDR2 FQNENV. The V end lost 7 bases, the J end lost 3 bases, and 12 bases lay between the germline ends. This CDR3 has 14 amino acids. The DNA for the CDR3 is TGTGCCAGCAACCCATCAGGGCACACCGGGGAGCTGTTTTTT. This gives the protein CASNPSGHTGELFF. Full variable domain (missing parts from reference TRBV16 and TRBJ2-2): GEEVAQTPKHLVRGEGQKAKLYCAPIKGHSYVFWYQQVLKNEFKFLISFQNENVFDETGMPKERFSAKCLPNSPCSLEIQATKLEDSAVYFCASNPSGHTGELFFGEGSRLTVL.

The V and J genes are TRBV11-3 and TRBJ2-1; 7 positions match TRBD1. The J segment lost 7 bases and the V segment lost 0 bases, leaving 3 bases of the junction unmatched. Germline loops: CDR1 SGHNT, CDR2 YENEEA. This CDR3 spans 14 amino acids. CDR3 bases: TGTGCCAGCAGCTTAGATCCCAGGGGGAATGAGCAGTTCTTC. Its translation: CASSLDPRGNEQFF.

Here the CDR3 reads CASSLVRPLLTYNEQFF. DNA for the CDR3: TGTGCCAGCAGCTTGGTCCGCCCATTACTAACTTACAATGAGCAGTTCTTC. V gene TRBV5-4 combines with J gene TRBJ2-1; D unclear. This CDR3 contains 17 residues. Germline CDR1 SGHNT, CDR2 YYREEE (reference sequence). V was pared by 0 bases and J by 4 bases, with 17 bases between.

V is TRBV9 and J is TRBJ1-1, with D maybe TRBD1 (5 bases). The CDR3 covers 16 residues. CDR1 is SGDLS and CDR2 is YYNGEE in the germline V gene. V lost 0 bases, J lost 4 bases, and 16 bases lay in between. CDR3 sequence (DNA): TGTGCCAGCAGCGTAGGCGCAGGGCGGGATATCACTGAAGCTTTCTTT. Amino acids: CASSVGAGRDITEAFF.

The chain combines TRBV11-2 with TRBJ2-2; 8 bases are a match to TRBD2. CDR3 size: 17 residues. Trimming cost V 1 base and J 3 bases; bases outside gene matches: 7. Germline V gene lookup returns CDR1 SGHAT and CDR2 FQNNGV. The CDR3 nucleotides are TGTGCCAGCAGCTTAGTGTCTAGCGGGCATTACACCGGGGAGCTGTTTTTT. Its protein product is CASSLVSSGHYTGELFF.